This entry features one T cell receptor (beta chain) sequence. The clone's antigen remains unknown. One base away there is no much larger clone; base qualities are not given. The entry originates in a study of control samples from healthy donors and cancer patients (dated by TCRdb to 2019 to 2021). The CDR3 sequence holds 15 residues, the cysteine and phenylalanine included. The CDR3 DNA has 45 bases and is translated from base 1. V lost 5 bases and J lost 6 bases, and the count of bases not matched to a germline gene is 9. CDR1 SGHNT and CDR2 YYREEE were looked up in the germline V gene (reference sequence). Library construction relied on the immunoSEQ multiplex PCR assay. TCRdb provides this immuneACCESS table in a form limited to in-frame rearrangements. Some clones are lacking; in checked studies, under half of them reflect an unresolved V gene, and why the rest are absent is not known. Within this sample are 150,000 to 200,000 clones, with 91% of them counted one time only. The top ten clonotypes cover around 2% of the sample.

This TCR came from a woman aged 40 to 50 in good health. The chain joins TRBV5-4 to TRBJ2-2, and TRBD1 aligns with 8 junction nucleotides. Material for sequencing was blood. The DNA reads as follows: TGTGCCAGCAGGTTGATGGGACAGGAATCCGGGGAGCTGTTTTTT. Protein translation: CASRLMGQESGELFF.